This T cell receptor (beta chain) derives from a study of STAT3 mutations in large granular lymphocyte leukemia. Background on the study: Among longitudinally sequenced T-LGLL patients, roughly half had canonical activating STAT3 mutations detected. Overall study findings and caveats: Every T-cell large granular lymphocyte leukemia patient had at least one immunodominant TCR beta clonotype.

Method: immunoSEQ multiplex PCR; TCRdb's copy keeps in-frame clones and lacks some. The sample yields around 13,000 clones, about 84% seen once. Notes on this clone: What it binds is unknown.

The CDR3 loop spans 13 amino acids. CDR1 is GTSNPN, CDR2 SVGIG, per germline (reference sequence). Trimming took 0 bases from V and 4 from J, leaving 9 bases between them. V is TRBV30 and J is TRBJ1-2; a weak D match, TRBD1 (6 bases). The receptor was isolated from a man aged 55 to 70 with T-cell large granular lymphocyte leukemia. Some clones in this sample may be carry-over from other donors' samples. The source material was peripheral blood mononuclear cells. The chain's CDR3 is CAWSVGGAYGYTF. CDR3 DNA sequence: TGTGCCTGGAGTGTGGGGGGCGCCTATGGCTACACCTTC.